This T cell receptor beta chain is from a study of blood T cell repertoires in COVID-19. V gave up 1 base and J gave up 3 bases, with 4 bases separating them. The CDR3 extends over 12 amino acids. Germline V gene data show CDR1 as MDHEN and CDR2 as SYDVKM. Authors' methods: How many nucleated cells were present was estimated from reference gene primer amplification. Method: immunoSEQ multiplex PCR; TCRdb's copy keeps in-frame clones and lacks some. V and J calls and clone size come straight from that table; D and trimming were deduced from the DNA. The sample holds 68,000 or so clones; around 88% are singletons and the top ten take 5.5% to 7%.

The receptor's source is a woman aged 70-85 years with acute or convalescent COVID-19. The chain employs TRBV28 and TRBJ2-7; no reliable D call. Material for sequencing was peripheral blood. CDR3 bases: TGTGCCAGCAGTTTATCTAGCTACGAGCAGTACTTC. Encoded protein: CASSLSSYEQYF. The whole variable domain, remainder taken from reference TRBV28 and TRBJ2-7, is DVKVTQSSRYLVKRTGEKVFLECVQDMDHENMFWYRQDPGLGLRLIYFSYDVKMKEKGDIPEGYSVSREKKERFSLILESASTNQTSMYLCASSLSSYEQYFGPGTRLTVT.